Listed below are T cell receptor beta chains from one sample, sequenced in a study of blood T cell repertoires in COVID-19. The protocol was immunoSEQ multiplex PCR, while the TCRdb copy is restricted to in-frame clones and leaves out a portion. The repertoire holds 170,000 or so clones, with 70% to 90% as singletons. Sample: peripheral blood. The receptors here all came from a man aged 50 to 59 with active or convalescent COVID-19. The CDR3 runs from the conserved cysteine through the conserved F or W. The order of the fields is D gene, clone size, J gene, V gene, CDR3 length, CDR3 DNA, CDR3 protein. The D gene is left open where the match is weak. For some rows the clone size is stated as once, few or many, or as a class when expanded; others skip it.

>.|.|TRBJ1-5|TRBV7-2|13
TGTGCCAGCAGCTTTGACAGTATCCAGCCCCAGCATTTT
CASSFDSIQPQHF
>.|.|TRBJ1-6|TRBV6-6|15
TGTGCCAGCACCAAACGTCAGGCTAGCGGTTCACCCCTCCACTTT
CASTKRQASGSPLHF
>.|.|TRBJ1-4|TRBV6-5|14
TGTGCCAGCAGTTACGCGGACAGCGCCGGTGAACTGTTTTTT
CASSYADSAGELFF
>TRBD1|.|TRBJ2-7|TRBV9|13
TGTGCCAGCAGCGCCACAGGGGGCTACGAGCAGTACTTC
CASSATGGYEQYF
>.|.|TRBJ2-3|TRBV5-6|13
TGTGCCAGCAGACGTGGACAGACAGATACGCAGTATTTT
CASRRGQTDTQYF
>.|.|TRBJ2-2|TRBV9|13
TGTGCCAGCAGCGCAACTGACACCGGGGAGCTGTTTTTT
CASSATDTGELFF
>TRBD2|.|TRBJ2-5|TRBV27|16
TGTGCCAGCAGTCCGATACTAGCGGGAGGGGAAGAGACCCAGTACTTC
CASSPILAGGEETQYF
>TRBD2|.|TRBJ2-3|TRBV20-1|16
TGCAGTGCTAGTGCGGGGGGGCGGAGTGGAACAGATACGCAGTATTTT
CSASAGGRSGTDTQYF
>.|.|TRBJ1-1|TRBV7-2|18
TGTGCCAGCAGCTCTAACCTACCGGTTACAGGGAAGAACACTGAAGCTTTCTTT
CASSSNLPVTGKNTEAFF
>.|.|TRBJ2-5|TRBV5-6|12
TGTGCCAGCAGCCAAATCGGGGAGACCCAGTACTTC
CASSQIGETQYF
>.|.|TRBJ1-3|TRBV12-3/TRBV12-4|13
TGTGCCAGCAGTCCAGGAAGGGGAAACACCATATATTTT
CASSPGRGNTIYF
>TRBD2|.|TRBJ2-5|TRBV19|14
TGTGCCAGTAGTACTCGGGGGGGCCGCGAGACCCAGTACTTC
CASSTRGGRETQYF
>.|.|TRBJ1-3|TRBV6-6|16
TGTGCCAGCAGACGTTCGAGGGAGCGGCGCGGGGACACCATATATTTT
CASRRSRERRGDTIYF
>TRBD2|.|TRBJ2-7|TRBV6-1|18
TGTGCCAGCAGTGAAGCGGGGGGGACTAGCGGGAGGAACTACGAGCAGTACTTC
CASSEAGGTSGRNYEQYF
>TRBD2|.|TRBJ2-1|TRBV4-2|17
TGTGCCAGCAGCGAGCGCGGGAGGTCGAGCTCCTACAATGAGCAGTTCTTC
CASSERGRSSSYNEQFF
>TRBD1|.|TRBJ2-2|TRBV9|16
TGTGCCAGCTCCTTCACAGGGGGCGCGGGCACCGGGGAGCTGTTTTTT
CASSFTGGAGTGELFF
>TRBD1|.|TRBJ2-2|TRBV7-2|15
TGTGCCAGCAGCTATGACAGGGTTGGAACCGGGGAGCTGTTTTTT
CASSYDRVGTGELFF
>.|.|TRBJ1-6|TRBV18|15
TGTGCCAGCTCATCGGCGGGGGGTGTCGGTTCACCCCTCCACTTT
CASSSAGGVGSPLHF
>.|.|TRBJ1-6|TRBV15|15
TGTGCCACCAGCAGAGGCGGTGGGAGGTATTCACCCCTCCACTTT
CATSRGGGRYSPLHF
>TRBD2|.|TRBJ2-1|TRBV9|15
TGTGCCAGCAGCCCGAGGGCTAGCGGGGTCAATGAGCAGTTCTTC
CASSPRASGVNEQFF
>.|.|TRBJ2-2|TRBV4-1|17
TGCGCCAGCAGCCAAGATCGAGCCCACGAAGTGACCGGGGAGCTGTTTTTT
CASSQDRAHEVTGELFF
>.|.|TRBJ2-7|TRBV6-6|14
TGTGCCAGCAGTTACCGTGCAGGGCCCTACGAGCAGTACTTC
CASSYRAGPYEQYF
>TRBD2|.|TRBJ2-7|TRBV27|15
TGTGCCAGCAGTCCGGGACTAGCGCGGCTTTACGAGCAGTACTTC
CASSPGLARLYEQYF
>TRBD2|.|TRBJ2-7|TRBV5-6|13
TGTGCCAGCAGGGGGAGGGGCTCAGACGAGCAGTACTTC
CASRGRGSDEQYF
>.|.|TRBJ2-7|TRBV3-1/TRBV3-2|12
TGTGCCAGCAGCCTAGGGGGTCACGAGCAGTACTTC
CASSLGGHEQYF
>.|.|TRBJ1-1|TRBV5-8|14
TGTGCCAGCAGCTTTGTGCAGGTGAACACTGAAGCTTTCTTT
CASSFVQVNTEAFF
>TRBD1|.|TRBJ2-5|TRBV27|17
TGTGCCAGCAGGTCCCGGACAGGGCCCCAATTCCAAGAGACCCAGTACTTC
CASRSRTGPQFQETQYF
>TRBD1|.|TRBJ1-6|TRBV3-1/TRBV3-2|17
TGTGCCAGCAGCCAAGATCAGGGGACAGGGAAAGGTTCACCCCTCCACTTT
CASSQDQGTGKGSPLHF
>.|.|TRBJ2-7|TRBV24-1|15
TGTGCCACCAGTGCCCCGGACACTGAGACCTACGAGCAGTACTTC
CATSAPDTETYEQYF
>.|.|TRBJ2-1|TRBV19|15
TGTGCCAGTAGTATTGGGTGGGGGGGCTCGGATGAGCAGTTCTTC
CASSIGWGGSDEQFF
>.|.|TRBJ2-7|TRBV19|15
TGTGCCAGTAGCAGACAGTCCGCCCCAACCTACGAGCAGTACTTC
CASSRQSAPTYEQYF
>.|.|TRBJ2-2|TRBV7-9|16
TGTGCCAGCAGCTTAGGAGGAGGAGTCTTCACCGGGGAGCTGTTTTTT
CASSLGGGVFTGELFF
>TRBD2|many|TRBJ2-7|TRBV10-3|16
TGTGCCATCAGTGAGTCGAGTAGCGGGCTCTCCTACGAGCAGTACTTC
CAISESSSGLSYEQYF
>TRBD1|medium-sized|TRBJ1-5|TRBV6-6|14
TGTGCCAGCGCGGGACAGGGACGGAATCAGCCCCAGCATTTT
CASAGQGRNQPQHF
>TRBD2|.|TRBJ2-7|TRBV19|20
TGTGCCAGTAGCCCAATGGGGTCCGGACTAGCGGGCCCAACCGTCTACGAGCAGTACTTC
CASSPMGSGLAGPTVYEQYF
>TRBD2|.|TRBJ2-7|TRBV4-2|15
TGTGCCAGCAGCACCCGAGCGGGAGGGCTGGACGAGCAGTACTTC
CASSTRAGGLDEQYF
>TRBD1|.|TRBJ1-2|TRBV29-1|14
TGCAGCGTTGTAGGGGACAGGGGGAACTATGGCTACACCTTC
CSVVGDRGNYGYTF
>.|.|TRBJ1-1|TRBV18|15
TGTGCCAGCTCACCATACAGGGACCGGAACACTGAAGCTTTCTTT
CASSPYRDRNTEAFF
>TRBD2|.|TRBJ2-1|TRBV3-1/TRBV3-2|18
TGTGCCAACAGCCAAGAGCCGGGAGGGCGGATCTCCTACAATGAGCAGTTCTTC
CANSQEPGGRISYNEQFF
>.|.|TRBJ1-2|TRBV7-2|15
TGTGCCAGCAGCCCGGGGAGGGAGGGGAACTATGGCTACACCTTC
CASSPGREGNYGYTF
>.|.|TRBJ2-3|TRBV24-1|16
TGTGCCACCAGTGATTTATACGGGGGTAGCACAGATACGCAGTATTTT
CATSDLYGGSTDTQYF
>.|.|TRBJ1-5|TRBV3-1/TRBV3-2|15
TGTGCCAGCAGCCAAGATGGCCGTCCTTTTCAGCCCCAGCATTTT
CASSQDGRPFQPQHF
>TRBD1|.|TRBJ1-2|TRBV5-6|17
TGTGCCAGCAGCGGCGTAGGTAAGGCAGGGGGCGAAGATGGCTACACCTTC
CASSGVGKAGGEDGYTF
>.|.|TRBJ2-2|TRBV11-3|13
TGTGCCAGCAGCTCTGGGGGCTGGGGGGAGCTGTTTTTT
CASSSGGWGELFF
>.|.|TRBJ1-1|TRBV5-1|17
TGCGCCAGCAGCTTGGGGAGGACGGGATTCCCTGGGGCTGAAGCTTTCTTT
CASSLGRTGFPGAEAFF
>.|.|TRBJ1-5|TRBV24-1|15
TGTGCCACCTCGTCGTCGGGGAGGAGCAATCAGCCCCAGCATTTT
CATSSSGRSNQPQHF
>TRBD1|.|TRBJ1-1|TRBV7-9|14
TGTGCCAGCAGCTTAGTAGGGGGCGACACTGAAGCCTTCTTT
CASSLVGGDTEAFF
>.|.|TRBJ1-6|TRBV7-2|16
TGTGCCAGCAGCTCGCGGTTAGGGCTAGGGGATTCACCCCTCCACTTT
CASSSRLGLGDSPLHF
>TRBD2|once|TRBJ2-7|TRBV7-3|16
TGTGCCAGCAGCTGGCGACTAGCGGGGGCTTGCTACGAGCAGTACTTC
CASSWRLAGACYEQYF
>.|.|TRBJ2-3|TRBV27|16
TGTGCCAGCAGTCCCACACCCTCGACAAGCACAGATACGCAGTATTTT
CASSPTPSTSTDTQYF
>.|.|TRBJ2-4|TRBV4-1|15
TGCGCCAGCAGCCAACAGACCGGGGTACAAAACATTCAGTACTTC
CASSQQTGVQNIQYF
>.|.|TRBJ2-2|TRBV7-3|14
TGTGCCAGCAGCTCACCAGGGGTACACGGGGAGCTGTTTTTT
CASSSPGVHGELFF
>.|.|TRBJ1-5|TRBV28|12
TGTGCCAGCAATTCGGGAGGTCAGCCCCAGCATTTT
CASNSGGQPQHF
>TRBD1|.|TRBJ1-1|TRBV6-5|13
TGTGCCAGCAGCGAGACAGGGGGTGGTGGAGCTTTCTTT
CASSETGGGGAFF
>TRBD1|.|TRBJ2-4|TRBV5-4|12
TGTGCCAGCAGCCGAACAGGGGACATTCAGTACTTC
CASSRTGDIQYF
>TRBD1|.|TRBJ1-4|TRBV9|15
TGTGCCAGCAGCGTGTCGGACAGGGTTGTTGAAAAACTGTTTTTT
CASSVSDRVVEKLFF
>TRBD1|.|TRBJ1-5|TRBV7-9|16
TGTGCCAGCAGCTTAGTATTGGGGACAGGAAATCAGCCCCAGCATTTT
CASSLVLGTGNQPQHF
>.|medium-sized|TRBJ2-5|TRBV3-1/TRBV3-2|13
TGTGCCAGCAGCCGTAGCCTGCAAGAGACCCAGTACTTC
CASSRSLQETQYF
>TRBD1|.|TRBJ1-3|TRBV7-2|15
TGTGCCAGCAGCTTCGGACAGGGCTCTGGAAACACCATATATTTT
CASSFGQGSGNTIYF
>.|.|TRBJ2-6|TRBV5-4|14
TGTGCCAGCAGCTTGCGCTCTGGGGCCAACGTCCTGACTTTC
CASSLRSGANVLTF